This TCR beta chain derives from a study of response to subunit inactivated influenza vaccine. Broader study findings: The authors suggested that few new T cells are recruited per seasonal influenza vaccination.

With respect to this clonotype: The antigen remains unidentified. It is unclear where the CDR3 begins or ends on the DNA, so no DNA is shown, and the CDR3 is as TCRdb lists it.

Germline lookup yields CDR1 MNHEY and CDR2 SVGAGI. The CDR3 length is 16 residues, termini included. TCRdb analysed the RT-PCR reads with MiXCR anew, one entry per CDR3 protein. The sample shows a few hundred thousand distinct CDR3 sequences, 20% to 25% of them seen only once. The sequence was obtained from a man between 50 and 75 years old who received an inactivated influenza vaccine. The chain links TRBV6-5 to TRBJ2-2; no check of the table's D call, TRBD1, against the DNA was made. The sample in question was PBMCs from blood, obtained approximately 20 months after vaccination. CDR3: CASSYWQGFTGELFFF.